The source of this T cell receptor beta chain is a study of blood T cell repertoires in COVID-19. The wider study: Donors in the United States, Italy and Spain gave samples during acute or convalescent COVID-19.

One Seattle source followed patients from active infection through their disease course. In the original workflow: Using reference gene primer amplification, nucleated cell counts were estimated. Assay used: immunoSEQ multiplex PCR; TCRdb lists only in-frame clones, some missing. That table is the source of V, J and clone size, and D and trimming were worked out from the DNA. The table has over 450,000 clones, 85% to 90% seen once. Trimming took off 5 bases at V and 0 bases at J, with 14 bases between the two ends. Germline values: CDR1 MRHNA, CDR2 SNTAGT. The CDR3 consists of 16 residues. The clonotype comes from a woman in her fifties or sixties with COVID-19, enrolled during active disease. The genes are TRBV6-4 and TRBJ2-1, with D possibly TRBD2 on 5 matching bases. The sequencing input was peripheral blood. Here the CDR3 reads CASSRNTRSSYNEQFF. The CDR3 DNA is TGTGCCAGCAGTAGGAATACTAGGAGCTCCTACAATGAGCAGTTCTTC.